This T cell receptor beta chain was sequenced in a study of blood T cell repertoires in COVID-19. Study information: Acute and convalescent COVID-19 specimens originated in the United States, Italy and Spain. The cDNA or gDNA used as material had been derived from T cells, B-cell-depleted T cells, or PBMCs.

The CDR3 length is 16 residues. The germline V gene encodes CDR1 SGDLS and CDR2 YYNGEE. The V gene end was trimmed by 4 bases and the J gene end by 8 bases; junction bases not matched to a gene: 12. This table comes from immunoSEQ multiplex PCR, and its TCRdb copy is limited to in-frame clones, with some not included. The sample yields nearly 200,000 clones, just under 85% seen once. The specimen was peripheral blood. This TCR was recovered from a woman between 65 and 79 years old with active or convalescent COVID-19. The chain employs TRBV9 and TRBJ2-1, with 10 nucleotides matching TRBD2. The CDR3 here is CASSPQLASGSHEQFF. Written as DNA, the CDR3 is TGTGCCAGCAGCCCCCAGCTTGCTAGCGGGAGTCATGAGCAGTTCTTC.